Shown below are 6 T cell receptor beta chains from a single sample sequenced in a study of blood T cell repertoires in COVID-19. Clones were read by immunoSEQ multiplex PCR, and TCRdb kept only the in-frame ones, dropping some. This sample has about 230,000 clones, with around 85% found just once. Sequencing was done on a sample of peripheral blood. These TCRs come from a woman aged 80 or over with acute or convalescent COVID-19.

Many counts were recorded for this clone. The chain employs TRBV2 and TRBJ1-2; perhaps TRBD1 as D (5 bases). V was cut by 6 bases and J by 3 bases, with 17 bases left in between. Germline V gene lookup returns CDR1 SNHLY and CDR2 FYNNEI. The CDR3 spans 15 residues. The CDR3 sequence is CASSEFEGRDYGYTF. CDR3 coding DNA: TGTGCCAGCAGCGAATTTGAGGGGAGGGACTATGGCTACACCTTC.

CDR3 coding DNA: TGTGCCAGCAGAGACGACAGGCGAAATGGCTACACCTTC. This codes for CASRDDRRNGYTF. V and J are TRBV2 and TRBJ1-2; D possibly corresponds to TRBD1 (6 bases). The CDR3 loop spans 13 amino acids. In germline, CDR1 is SNHLY, CDR2 FYNNEI. V shed 6 bases and J shed 6 bases, with 14 bases lying between them.

The DNA for the CDR3 is TGTGCCAGCAGCCAAGATATCAGGGTGGCAGATACGCAGTATTTT. It codes for CASSQDIRVADTQYF. V gene TRBV3-1 (or the pseudogene TRBV3-2) combines with J gene TRBJ2-3; weak D call: TRBD1 (5 bases). Per germline, CDR1 LGHDT and CDR2 YNNKEL (reference sequence). V was cut by 0 bases and J by 4 bases, with 11 bases left in between. The CDR3 covers 15 residues.

The chain couples TRBV5-1 to TRBJ1-2; 7 nucleotides line up with TRBD1. Germline lookup yields CDR1 SGHRS and CDR2 YFSETQ. V dropped 4 bases and J dropped 1; count of bases not matched to a gene: 4. The CDR3 spans 14 residues. The CDR3, as DNA: TGCGCCAGCAGCCCAGGGACAGATAACTATGGCTACACCTTC. Its translation: CASSPGTDNYGYTF.

The chain has TRBV14 and TRBJ1-3; no reliable D call. From germline, CDR1 is SGHDN and CDR2 FVKESK. V was pared by 0 bases and J by 9 bases, with 9 bases between. The CDR3 contains 13 residues. In DNA form, the CDR3 reads TGTGCCAGCAGCCAAGATCTGGGAGGCACCATATATTTT. Translation: CASSQDLGGTIYF.

V gene TRBV19 combines with J gene TRBJ2-5, with D perhaps TRBD1 (5 bases). Germline CDR1 is LNHDA and CDR2 is SQIVND (reference sequence). The V and J ends lost 1 base and 1 base respectively, with 10 bases between them. This CDR3 contains 15 residues. The CDR3 DNA follows: TGTGCCAGTAGTATAGGTTCCAGGGCCCAAGAGACCCAGTACTTC. Translation: CASSIGSRAQETQYF.